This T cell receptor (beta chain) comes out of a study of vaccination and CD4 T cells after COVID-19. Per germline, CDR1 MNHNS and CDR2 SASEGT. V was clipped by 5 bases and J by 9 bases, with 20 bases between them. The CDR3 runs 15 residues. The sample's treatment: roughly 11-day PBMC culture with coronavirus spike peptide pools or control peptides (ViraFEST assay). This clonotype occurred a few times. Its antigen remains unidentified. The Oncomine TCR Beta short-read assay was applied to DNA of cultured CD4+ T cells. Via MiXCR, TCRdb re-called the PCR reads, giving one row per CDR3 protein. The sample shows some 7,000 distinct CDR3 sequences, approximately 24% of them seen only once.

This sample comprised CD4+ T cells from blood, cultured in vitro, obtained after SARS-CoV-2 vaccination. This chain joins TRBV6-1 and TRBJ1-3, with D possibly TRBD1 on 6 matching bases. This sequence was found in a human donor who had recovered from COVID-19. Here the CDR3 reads CASSHGTLQLGTIYF. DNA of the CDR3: TGTGCCAGCAGTCACGGGACACTCCAATTGGGCACCATATATTTT.